The rows below give T cell receptor beta chains drawn from one sample of a study of T cell repertoires in cytomegalovirus infection. Their antigens are not known. TCRdb passed the reads through MiXCR, listing each CDR3 protein once. The sample holds 570,000 or so distinct CDR3 sequences, 40% seen once. The sample in question was cultured PBMCs, obtained from culture after CMV antigen stimulation. These receptors all come from a human donor in good health (CMV status not recorded). Some clones in this sample may be carry-over from other donors' samples. Each CDR3 is given with its conserved first and last residue. The order of the fields is clone size, V gene, J gene, CDR3 protein. Clone size appears in some rows only: once, few, many, or a class for an expanded clone.

.	TRBV7-2	TRBJ2-5	CASSLGRAGGLETQYF
few	TRBV7-2	TRBJ1-6	CASTDLRPYNSPLHF
few	TRBV7-6	TRBJ2-5	CASTLGAGLETQYF
few	TRBV7-6	TRBJ2-1	CASSYRTRAVEEQFF
few	TRBV11-2	TRBJ2-1	CASSFPGTGTLNEQFF
.	TRBV19	TRBJ2-1	CASSMDYNEQFF
.	TRBV11-3	TRBJ2-7	CASSLGEDTAYEQYF
.	TRBV7-2	TRBJ1-3	CASSLRTGPVAGNTIYF
few	TRBV7-2	TRBJ2-5	CASSSIRAGRETQYF
.	TRBV2	TRBJ2-7	CASLDGLSYEQYF
many	TRBV7-2	TRBJ2-2	CASSSRPLVGAELFF
.	TRBV4-1	TRBJ1-4	CASSQDINFSTNEKLFF
few	TRBV7-6	TRBJ2-7	CASSLAGAHAGQYF
few	TRBV6-1	TRBJ2-1	CASSRTGGDEQFF
.	TRBV4-1	TRBJ2-5	CASSQSGLAGVGQETQYF
few	TRBV7-2	TRBJ2-1	CASSWVGAGGYNEQFF
few	TRBV28	TRBJ2-7	CASSPGGHRYEQYF
.	TRBV24-1	TRBJ2-3	CATSEQYTDTQYF
few	TRBV20-1	TRBJ2-1	CSASAGPAPNEQFF
few	TRBV18	TRBJ2-1	CASSPYGGGRDEQFF
.	TRBV20-1	TRBJ2-3	CSAAQTVSDTQYF
.	TRBV19	TRBJ2-1	CASSNVRGADSYNEQFF
.	TRBV27	TRBJ2-3	CASNRWGSTDTQYF
many	TRBV7-8	TRBJ2-2	CASSLDRGDTGELFF
.	TRBV3-1	TRBJ1-1	CASSQRQGHTEAFF
many	TRBV7-8	TRBJ1-5	CASSSLAGDSNQPQHF
.	TRBV5-5	TRBJ1-2	CASSLPPTGWNTF
few	TRBV6-5	TRBJ1-1	CASWNPPGTEAFF